The sequence of this T cell receptor (beta chain) was determined in a study of shared clonotypes between healthy human individuals. This clone occurred once. Its antigen is undetermined. Method: immunoSEQ multiplex PCR; TCRdb's copy keeps in-frame clones and lacks some. The sample carries under 2.5 million clones, 85% to 95% recorded once. Findings of the study overall: Rarefaction showed sorted-subset sequencing was incomplete despite large depth.

CDR1 is MNHEY, CDR2 SVGAGI, per germline. The CDR3 runs to 15 residues. V was clipped by 6 bases and J by 0 bases, with 14 bases between them. The chain links TRBV6-5 to TRBJ1-1, with D possibly TRBD1 on 5 matching bases. Material: naive CD4+ T cells from PBMCs. Sample subset: CD45RA+ positively selected. This TCR was recovered from a man in his late teens or twenties in good health. Some clones in this sample may be carry-over from other donors' samples. This CDR3 is CASRERGRLNTEAFF. The DNA of the CDR3 is TGTGCCAGCAGGGAGAGGGGACGGCTGAACACTGAAGCTTTCTTT.